One and the same sample provided the 14 T cell receptor beta chains below, sequenced in a study of regulatory T cells in long-lasting Graves disease. Documented time point: newly diagnosed GD, antithyroid drugs for less than 3 months. PBMCs provided the RNA from which the TCR library was made. Arm-PCR of CDR3 regions with iRepertoire HTBI primers generated TCR beta libraries. TCRdb reanalysed the multiplex PCR reads using MiXCR and keeps one entry per CDR3 protein. Found here are around 450,000 distinct CDR3 sequences, roughly 15% of them singletons; the top ten hold 9% to 15%. These data also featured in a second study, about T cells in Graves' hyperthyroidism and ophthalmopathy.

Specimen: peripheral blood mononuclear cells (PBMCs), collected at new diagnosis, from a patient treated with antithyroid drugs. The source is a man between 35 and 55 years old with Graves disease.

At least ten counts were recorded for this clonotype. This chain connects TRBV7-8 to TRBJ2-7, with D hard to call. CDR1 and CDR2 (germline): SGHVS, FQNEAQ. V lost 1 base to trimming and J lost 5 bases, with 18 bases between them. The CDR3 totals 16 residues. CDR3 in DNA: TGTGCCAGCAGCTTAGGACGTGTGTTCATTTCTAACGAGCAGTACTTC. Its translation is CASSLGRVFISNEQYF.

The chain recombines TRBV25-1 with TRBJ1-2; maybe TRBD1 (5 bases). CDR3 length equals 14 residues. Per germline, CDR1 MGHDK and CDR2 SYGVNS. Between the trimmed V and J ends, which lost 8 bases and 3 bases, there was a span of 16 bases. In nucleotides, the CDR3 is TGTGCCAGCGCAGGGACGGCGAACGACTATGGCTACACCTTC. Translation: CASAGTANDYGYTF.

The chain uses TRBV5-5 and TRBJ1-5; 7 nucleotides align to TRBD1. This CDR3 is built from 16 residues. The germline V gene encodes CDR1 SGHKS and CDR2 YYEKEE (reference sequence). Germline trimming cut 0 bases from V and 7 bases from J; bases unmatched to any gene: 10. The CDR3: CASSLAQGQRGQPQHF. In DNA form, the CDR3 reads TGTGCCAGCAGCTTGGCACAGGGGCAGAGAGGGCAGCCCCAGCATTTT.

This clonotype was recorded at least ten times. The chain recombines TRBV2 with TRBJ2-3; no clear D. Trimming took 5 bases from V and 0 from J, leaving 6 bases between them. CDR1 SNHLY and CDR2 FYNNEI come from the germline V gene. This CDR3 region has 13 residues. This chain's CDR3 is CASSFISTDTQYF. DNA of the CDR3: TGTGCCAGCAGTTTCATAAGCACAGATACGCAGTATTTT.

This clonotype was seen at least ten times. This rearrangement joins TRBV9 to TRBJ2-3; maybe TRBD2 (5 bases). Germline CDR1 is SGDLS and CDR2 is YYNGEE. The CDR3 consists of 14 residues. The V end was cut by 4 bases, the J end by 2 bases, with 11 bases between. Written as DNA, the CDR3 is TGTGCCAGCAGCACTCTACTAGACACAGATACGCAGTATTTT. Translating it yields CASSTLLDTDTQYF. Drawing the rest from reference TRBV9 and TRBJ2-3, the complete variable domain is DSGVTQTPKHLITATGQRVTLRCSPRSGDLSVYWYQQSLDQGLQFLIQYYNGEERAKGNILERFSAQQFPDLHSELNLSSLELGDSALYFCASSTLLDTDTQYFGPGTRLTVL.

The CDR3 DNA is TGTGCCAGCAGCGACCGAACCGGGACTAGCGGGAGAGTTAGTAACACCGGGGAGCTGTTTTTT. It is translated as CASSDRTGTSGRVSNTGELFF. This chain joins TRBV7-3 and TRBJ2-2; 14 bases are a match to TRBD2. CDR3 size: 21 residues. The V and J ends lost 5 bases and 2 bases, in that order; junction bases with no gene match: 16. Per germline, CDR1 SGHTA and CDR2 FQGTGA.

This clonotype was observed at least ten times. This chain connects TRBV5-1 to TRBJ2-3, with D tentatively TRBD2 (5 bases). CDR3 length equals 15 residues. Germline V gene data show CDR1 as SGHRS and CDR2 as YFSETQ. Deletions cut 4 bases from V and 4 bases from J, with 16 bases between. CDR3 DNA sequence: TGCGCCAGCAGCGTCGGGAACCCCCTCGCAGATACGCAGTATTTT. It is translated as CASSVGNPLADTQYF.

The chain has TRBV30 and TRBJ1-4; D is possibly TRBD1 (6 bases). Germline CDR1 is GTSNPN and CDR2 is SVGIG (reference sequence). V was clipped by 2 bases and J by 6 bases, with 22 bases between them. The CDR3 sequence is 17 residues long. The CDR3 DNA reads as TGTGCCTGGAGTATGTTTCTGGGTTACAGGGTGGATGAAAAACTGTTTTTT. It yields the protein CAWSMFLGYRVDEKLFF.

Many counts were recorded for this clonotype. V gene TRBV7-9 combines with J gene TRBJ2-1, with TRBD2 matching over 7 bases. Germline V CDR1 and CDR2: SEHNR, FQNEAQ (reference sequence). Unmatched junction bases numbered 10, after V lost 1 base and J lost 1 base. The CDR3 covers 18 residues. Here the CDR3 DNA reads TGTGCCAGCAGCTTAGAGGCGGGAGCCGTACCTTCCTACAATGAGCAGTTCTTC. Amino acid sequence: CASSLEAGAVPSYNEQFF.

The J gene is TRBJ2-1, the V gene TRBV7-3; D unresolved. Germline lookup yields CDR1 SGHTA and CDR2 FQGTGA. The CDR3 runs 13 residues. The V end was cut by 5 bases, the J end by 3 bases, with 8 bases between. DNA for the CDR3: TGTGCCAGCAGCCGGAGCGACTACAATGAGCAGTTCTTC. Residues: CASSRSDYNEQFF.

A note on this clonotype: A read error may explain this, as a much larger clone is one base away. The V call is TRBV20-1, the J call TRBJ2-1; TRBD2 matches at 9 bases. Per the germline V gene, CDR1 is DFQATT and CDR2 is SNEGSKA (reference sequence). CDR3 length equals 17 residues. CDR3 protein: CSASSLAGGSSYNGQFF. DNA for the CDR3: TGCAGTGCTAGCTCTCTGGCGGGAGGGAGCTCCTACAATGGGCAGTTCTTC.

This clonotype came up a few times. The chain employs TRBV20-1 and TRBJ2-7; the D call may be TRBD1 or TRBD2 (5 bases each). This CDR3 is 14 amino acids long. V was trimmed by 4 bases and J by 3 bases, leaving 16 bases between them. Germline V gene sequence: CDR1 DFQATT, CDR2 SNEGSKA (reference sequence). This CDR3 is CSATARDRYYEQYF. The CDR3 nucleotides are TGCAGTGCTACCGCCCGGGACCGGTACTACGAGCAGTACTTC.

This clonotype has a handful of counts. This rearrangement joins TRBV20-1 to TRBJ2-7; perhaps TRBD2 as D (5 bases). Germline CDR1 DFQATT, CDR2 SNEGSKA (reference sequence). V gave up 3 bases and J gave up 3 bases, with 12 bases separating them. The length of the CDR3 is 13 residues. The CDR3 here is CSARRVGGYEQYF. For the CDR3, the DNA is TGCAGTGCTAGGAGGGTCGGCGGCTACGAGCAGTACTTC.

This chain connects TRBV14 to TRBJ2-5, with D perhaps TRBD1 or TRBD2 (5 bases each). The CDR3 sequence is 16 residues long. V was clipped by 3 bases and J by 1 base, with 15 bases between them. In germline, CDR1 is SGHDN, CDR2 FVKESK. CDR3 DNA: TGTGCCAGCAGCCACCAGGGTCGAGGGGTCCAAGAGACCCAGTACTTC. This codes for CASSHQGRGVQETQYF. The variable domain in full, with the rest retrieved from reference TRBV14 and TRBJ2-5, is EAGVTQFPSHSVIEKGQTVTLRCDPISGHDNLYWYRRVMGKEIKFLLHFVKESKQDESGMPNNRFLAERTGGTYSTLKVQPAELEDSGVYFCASSHQGRGVQETQYFGPGTRLLVL.